A selection of T cell receptor beta chains follows, all from one sample in a study of CD8 T cells in ankylosing spondylitis. TCRdb re-called the 5' RACE reads with MiXCR, one entry per CDR3 protein. The sample has about 540,000 distinct CDR3 sequences, about 12% seen once. Sequencing used blood, either unsorted or a sorted T cell fraction (not recorded which). Receptor source: a male donor with ankylosing spondylitis. Each CDR3 is given with its conserved first and last residue. D genes are given only for firm matches. Part of the rows lack a size; the others show once, few, many or a class for expanded clones.

>TRBV5-1|few|TRBD2|TRBJ2-5
CASSGLVSETQYF
TGCGCCAGCAGCGGACTAGTTTCGGAGACCCAGTACTTC
>TRBV28|few|TRBD1|TRBJ2-3
CASNPGQGRSITDTQYF
TGTGCCAGCAACCCGGGACAGGGTCGATCCATCACAGATACGCAGTATTTT
>TRBV6-2/TRBV6-3|NA|NA|TRBJ1-1
CASSYPGRKNTEAFF
TGTGCCAGCAGTTACCCGGGGAGGAAAAACACTGAAGCTTTCTTT
>TRBV7-2|NA|NA|TRBJ2-5
CASSPSWGVQETQYF
TGTGCCAGCAGCCCCAGTTGGGGGGTCCAAGAGACCCAGTACTTC
>TRBV27|NA|NA|TRBJ1-6
CASSFRGASYNSPLHF
TGTGCCAGCAGTTTTAGGGGGGCGTCCTATAATTCACCCCTCCACTTT
>TRBV30|NA|NA|TRBJ2-7
CAWSINRVYEQYF
TGTGCCTGGAGTATCAACAGGGTGTACGAGCAGTACTTC
>TRBV20-1|NA|NA|TRBJ2-1
CSAPPGSRHNEQFF
TGCAGTGCTCCCCCCGGGAGCCGGCACAATGAGCAGTTCTTC
>TRBV27|NA|TRBD1|TRBJ2-2
CASSLLDRVTGELFF
TGTGCCAGCAGTTTACTGGACAGGGTCACCGGGGAGCTGTTTTTT
>TRBV20-1|NA|TRBD2|TRBJ2-7
CSAAGASGSTHEQYF
TGCAGTGCCGCCGGGGCTAGCGGGAGTACCCACGAGCAGTACTTC
>TRBV6-5|many|NA|TRBJ2-5
CASSREETQYF
TGTGCCAGCAGTCGAGAGGAGACCCAGTACTTC
>TRBV5-1|few|TRBD1|TRBJ1-1
CASSSRTGGNTEAFF
TGCGCCAGCAGCTCCCGGACAGGGGGGAACACTGAAGCTTTCTTT
>TRBV7-9|many|TRBD1|TRBJ2-7
CASSWGQGEQYF
TGTGCCAGCAGTTGGGGACAGGGCGAGCAGTACTTC
>TRBV18|NA|NA|TRBJ1-1
CASSQRQTTNTEAFF
TGTGCCAGCTCACAACGACAGACGACTAACACTGAAGCTTTCTTT
>TRBV2|few|NA|TRBJ2-2
CASRPDRRAGELFF
TGTGCCAGCCGACCGGACCGCCGCGCCGGGGAGCTGTTTTTT
>TRBV5-1|NA|TRBD1|TRBJ2-3
CASSLEGTVPDTQYF
TGCGCCAGCAGCTTGGAAGGGACAGTTCCAGATACGCAGTATTTT
>TRBV15|few|TRBD1|TRBJ2-1
CATSRLGQGAMNEQFF
TGTGCCACCAGCAGACTGGGACAGGGGGCGATGAATGAGCAGTTCTTC